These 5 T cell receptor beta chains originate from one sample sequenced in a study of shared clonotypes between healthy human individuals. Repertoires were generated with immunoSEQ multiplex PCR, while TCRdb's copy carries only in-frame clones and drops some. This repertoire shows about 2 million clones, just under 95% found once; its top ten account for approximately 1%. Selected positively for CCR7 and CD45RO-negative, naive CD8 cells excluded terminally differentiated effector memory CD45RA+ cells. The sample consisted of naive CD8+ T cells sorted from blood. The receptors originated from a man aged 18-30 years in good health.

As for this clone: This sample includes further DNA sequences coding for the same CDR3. This CDR3 is CSVGGGGTEAFF. The CDR3 DNA reads as TGCAGCGTTGGAGGGGGCGGCACTGAAGCTTTCTTT. The V gene is TRBV29-1, the J gene TRBJ1-1; 7 bases align to TRBD1. This CDR3 has 12 amino acids. With 4 bases clipped from V and 4 bases from J, the junction kept 3 bases outside the gene matches. From germline, CDR1 is SQVTM and CDR2 ANQGSEA. Complete variable domain (other parts from reference TRBV29-1 and TRBJ1-1): SAVISQKPSRDICQRGTSLTIQCQVDSQVTMMFWYRQQPGQSLTLIATANQGSEATYESGFVIDKFPISRPNLTFSTLTVSNMSPEDSSIYLCSVGGGGTEAFFGQGTRLTVV.

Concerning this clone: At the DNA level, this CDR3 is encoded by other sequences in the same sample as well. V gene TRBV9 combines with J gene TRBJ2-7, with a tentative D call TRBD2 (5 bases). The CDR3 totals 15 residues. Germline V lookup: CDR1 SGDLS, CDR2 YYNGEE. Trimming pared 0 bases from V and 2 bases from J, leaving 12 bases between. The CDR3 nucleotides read TGTGCCAGCAGCGTAGATCCGTCGGGGACCTACGAGCAGTACTTC. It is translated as CASSVDPSGTYEQYF.

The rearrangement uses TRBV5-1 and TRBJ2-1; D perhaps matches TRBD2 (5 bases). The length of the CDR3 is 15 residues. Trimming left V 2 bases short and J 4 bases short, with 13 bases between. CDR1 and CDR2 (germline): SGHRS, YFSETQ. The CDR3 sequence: CASSLREGAYNEQFF. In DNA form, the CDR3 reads TGCGCCAGCAGCTTAAGAGAGGGAGCGTACAATGAGCAGTTCTTC.

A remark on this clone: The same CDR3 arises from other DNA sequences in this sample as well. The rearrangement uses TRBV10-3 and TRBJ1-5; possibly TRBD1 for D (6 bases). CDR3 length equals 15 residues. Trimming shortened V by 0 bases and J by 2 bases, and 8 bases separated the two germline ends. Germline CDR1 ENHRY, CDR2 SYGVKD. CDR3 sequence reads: CAISESGGGNQPQHF. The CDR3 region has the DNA TGTGCCATCAGTGAGTCAGGGGGGGGCAATCAGCCCCAGCATTTT.

The CDR3 reads CASSLDHPDRGFFQPQHF. In nucleotides, the CDR3 is TGCGCCAGCAGCTTGGATCACCCGGACAGGGGGTTCTTTCAGCCCCAGCATTTT. V is TRBV5-1 and J is TRBJ1-5, with 10 bases aligning to TRBD1. From germline, CDR1 is SGHRS and CDR2 YFSETQ. The CDR3 is 18 residues long. V lost 0 bases to trimming and J lost 6 bases; unmatched junction nucleotides: 12.